These T cell receptor beta chains were read from a single sample in a study of OX40 agonist ivuxolimab in advanced cancers. TCRdb's table, derived via immunoSEQ multiplex PCR, lists solely in-frame clones and lacks some. This sample has some 76,000 clones, with roughly 86% found just once. The source material was CD4+ or CD8+ T cells sorted from blood, sampled in a trial of the OX40 agonist ivuxolimab. The source of these receptors is an adult with an advanced solid tumor such as melanoma, head and neck, liver or kidney cancer. CDR3s include the opening cysteine and the closing phenylalanine or tryptophan. Each record gives: J gene, clone size, V gene, CDR3 protein. Clone size, where shown, is once, few, many, or a class for clones that have expanded.

j_call: TRBJ2-3; clone_size: .; v_call: TRBV7-2; cdr3_aa: CASSLWAGSDTQYF
j_call: TRBJ2-3; clone_size: .; v_call: TRBV19; cdr3_aa: CASTATSSTDTQYF
j_call: .; clone_size: .; v_call: TRBV5-4; cdr3_aa: CASSLAGPQDEQYF
j_call: TRBJ2-3; clone_size: .; v_call: TRBV14; cdr3_aa: CASSQADTQYF
j_call: TRBJ2-3; clone_size: .; v_call: TRBV27; cdr3_aa: CASSLGQPRMFTQYF
j_call: TRBJ2-3; clone_size: .; v_call: TRBV11-3; cdr3_aa: CASSSGPSTDTQYF
j_call: TRBJ1-2; clone_size: .; v_call: TRBV18; cdr3_aa: CASSPLNRGQSNYGYTF
j_call: TRBJ2-7; clone_size: once; v_call: TRBV7-9; cdr3_aa: CASSRGQLEQYF
j_call: TRBJ2-1; clone_size: .; v_call: TRBV27; cdr3_aa: CASSLRTLTGEFYNEQFF
j_call: TRBJ1-2; clone_size: .; v_call: TRBV28; cdr3_aa: CASSAPGQRSSYGYTF
j_call: TRBJ1-2; clone_size: .; v_call: TRBV10-2; cdr3_aa: CASTRAGGNLIYGYTF
j_call: TRBJ2-3; clone_size: once; v_call: TRBV7-3; cdr3_aa: CASSPSGETDTQYF
j_call: TRBJ1-4; clone_size: .; v_call: TRBV4-1; cdr3_aa: CASSQVRGQGGEKLFF
j_call: TRBJ2-5; clone_size: .; v_call: TRBV7-9; cdr3_aa: CASSPTGTRRGETQYF
j_call: TRBJ1-3; clone_size: .; v_call: TRBV4-1; cdr3_aa: CASSQGPEDSWRNTIYF
j_call: TRBJ2-2; clone_size: .; v_call: TRBV11-3; cdr3_aa: CASSLNPRGTGELFF
j_call: TRBJ2-7; clone_size: .; v_call: TRBV28; cdr3_aa: CASSSTSLFYEQYF
j_call: TRBJ2-1; clone_size: once; v_call: TRBV10-3; cdr3_aa: CAISESGVYNEQFF
j_call: TRBJ2-5; clone_size: .; v_call: TRBV27; cdr3_aa: CASSARRGTQETQYF
j_call: TRBJ1-6; clone_size: once; v_call: TRBV28; cdr3_aa: CASSYLTGGNDNSPLHF
j_call: TRBJ2-4; clone_size: .; v_call: TRBV21-1; cdr3_aa: CASSKALGQGPRDIQYF
j_call: TRBJ1-5; clone_size: .; v_call: TRBV7-9; cdr3_aa: CASSPGKASNQPQHF
j_call: TRBJ1-2; clone_size: .; v_call: TRBV28; cdr3_aa: CASSLSGINYGYTF
j_call: TRBJ2-7; clone_size: .; v_call: TRBV6-1; cdr3_aa: CASTRGSLGNEQYF
j_call: TRBJ1-2; clone_size: .; v_call: TRBV19; cdr3_aa: CASSTLGASGYTF
j_call: TRBJ2-5; clone_size: .; v_call: TRBV14; cdr3_aa: CASSQTQETQYF
j_call: TRBJ2-3; clone_size: few; v_call: TRBV9; cdr3_aa: CASSAMTGADTQYF
j_call: TRBJ1-4; clone_size: .; v_call: TRBV28; cdr3_aa: CASSFLGDEGMKLFF
j_call: TRBJ2-7; clone_size: .; v_call: TRBV7-2; cdr3_aa: CASSLGLDSSGGFSYEQYF
j_call: TRBJ1-3; clone_size: .; v_call: TRBV18; cdr3_aa: CASSPSTNGNTIYF
j_call: TRBJ2-5; clone_size: once; v_call: TRBV5-4; cdr3_aa: CASSPPMGETQYF
j_call: TRBJ1-2; clone_size: .; v_call: TRBV6-6; cdr3_aa: CASLTAGGSNYGYTF
j_call: TRBJ1-1; clone_size: .; v_call: TRBV11-2; cdr3_aa: CASSLDGLDTEAFF
j_call: TRBJ1-5; clone_size: few; v_call: TRBV6-5; cdr3_aa: CASSLSGLGQPQHF
j_call: TRBJ1-4; clone_size: .; v_call: TRBV2; cdr3_aa: CASTQGGTGAEKLFF
j_call: TRBJ2-3; clone_size: .; v_call: TRBV5-1; cdr3_aa: CASSATDTQYF
j_call: TRBJ2-7; clone_size: .; v_call: TRBV4-1; cdr3_aa: CASSPQLAGVYEQYF
j_call: TRBJ1-5; clone_size: few; v_call: TRBV6-1; cdr3_aa: CASSETARLPQHF
j_call: TRBJ2-7; clone_size: .; v_call: TRBV10-1; cdr3_aa: CASRRTGGRGEQYF
j_call: TRBJ2-1; clone_size: .; v_call: TRBV11-2; cdr3_aa: CASSLRWDRDFDEQFF
j_call: TRBJ1-1; clone_size: .; v_call: TRBV7-2; cdr3_aa: CASSSPPGNTEAFF
j_call: TRBJ2-1; clone_size: .; v_call: TRBV7-3; cdr3_aa: CASGKGLAGDNEQFF
j_call: TRBJ2-5; clone_size: .; v_call: TRBV7-9; cdr3_aa: CASSFSGPGETQYF